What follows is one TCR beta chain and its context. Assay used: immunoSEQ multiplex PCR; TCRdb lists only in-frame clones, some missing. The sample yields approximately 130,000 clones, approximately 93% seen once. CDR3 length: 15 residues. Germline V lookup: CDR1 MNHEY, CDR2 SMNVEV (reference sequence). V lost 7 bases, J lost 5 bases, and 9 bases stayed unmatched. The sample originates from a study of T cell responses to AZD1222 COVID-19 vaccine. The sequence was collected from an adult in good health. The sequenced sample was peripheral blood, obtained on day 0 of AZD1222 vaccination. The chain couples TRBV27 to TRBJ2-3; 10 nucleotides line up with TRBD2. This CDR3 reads CASTPSGRARDTQYF. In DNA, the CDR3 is TGTGCCAGCACCCCTAGCGGGAGAGCCAGAGATACGCAGTATTTT.